This T cell receptor (beta chain) was profiled in a study of tumor and adjacent non-tumor tissue in lung cancer. The template was RNA from unsorted bulk tissue. More than 3 cm separated this lung sample from the edge of the tumor. Newly diagnosed lung cancer patients had thoracic surgery in China, August–November 2014, without prior chemotherapy. A modified ARM-PCR protocol with three rounds of nested PCR amplified TCRbeta. One entry per CDR3 protein results from TCRdb running MiXCR on the multiplex PCR reads. The table records about 86,000 distinct CDR3 sequences, around 82% of them present only once. Study observations and caveats: Normal lung showed higher cumulative top 100 clone frequency than tumor.

In germline, CDR1 is SEHNR, CDR2 FQNEAQ (reference sequence). This CDR3 contains 16 residues. To note about this clonotype: As yet, its antigen is unknown. An end of the junction does not agree with germline; a read error may underlie this.

This sequence was found in a woman between 45 and 60 years old with non-small cell lung cancer. Specimen: distant non-tumor lung tissue. The chain joins TRBV7-9 to TRBJ2-3; D is ambiguous. CDR3 DNA sequence: TGTGCCAGCAGCCGTCCGGGCATACCCACCACAGATACACAGTATTTT. Translated, it gives CASSRPGIPTTDTQYF.